Presented here are 32 T cell receptor beta chains from one specimen sequenced in a study of beta chain features in type 1 diabetes. Expressed TCRB transcripts were sequenced because the entire RNA isolate underwent reverse transcription. Here immunoSEQ multiplex PCR was the method, and the copy in TCRdb shows in-frame clones only, minus some. Among some 270,000 clones listed, approximately 14% were seen once. The sample taken for sequencing was naive CD4+ T cells from blood. The receptor set was obtained from a middle-aged woman in good health.

This clone was counted only a few times. The rearrangement joins TRBV5-4 to TRBJ1-2; 8 bases agree with TRBD1. CDR1 SGHNT and CDR2 YYREEE come from the germline V gene (reference sequence). This CDR3 region has 16 residues. V lost 0 bases, J lost 5 bases, and 9 bases stayed unmatched. CDR3 nucleotide sequence: TGTGCCAGCAGCTTGGGGGGACAGGCCCTTCTATATGGCTACACCTTC. It translates to CASSLGGQALLYGYTF. The full variable domain, rest sourced from reference TRBV5-4 and TRBJ1-2, is ETGVTQSPTHLIKTRGQQVTLRCSSQSGHNTVSWYQQALGQGPQFIFQYYREEENGRGNFPPRFSGLQFPNYSSELNVNALELDDSALYLCASSLGGQALLYGYTFGSGTRLTVV.

The chain joins TRBV5-1 to TRBJ2-3; 14 bases agree with TRBD2. The junction had 8 bases not matched to a gene; V was cut back by 4 bases and J by 13 bases. Looked up from germline, CDR1 is SGHRS and CDR2 is YFSETQ. The CDR3 is 14 residues long. CDR3 coding DNA: TGCGCCAGCAGCCCTGGACTAGCGGGGGGCCATGAGTATTTT. Translating gives CASSPGLAGGHEYF.

The chain recombines TRBV15 with TRBJ1-2, with a possible D match to TRBD1 (5 bases). Trimming stripped 5 bases from V and 2 bases from J, with 18 bases between. Germline V gene data show CDR1 as LNHNV and CDR2 as YYDKDF (reference sequence). The CDR3 runs 16 residues. In nucleotides, the CDR3 is TGTGCCACCAGCGGAAGATCGGGGGACCCAAACTATGGCTACACCTTC. As protein: CATSGRSGDPNYGYTF.

This clone was counted only a few times. Other DNA variants within this sample encode the same CDR3. The genes are TRBV14 and TRBJ1-2, with TRBD1 identical over 9 bases. This CDR3 comprises 13 residues. Unmatched junction bases numbered 5, after V lost 4 bases and J lost 8 bases. Looked up from germline, CDR1 is SGHDN and CDR2 is FVKESK. CDR3: CASSPRTGDGYTF. The DNA for the CDR3 is TGTGCCAGCAGCCCCCGGACAGGGGACGGCTACACCTTC.

In this sample, this clone turned up a few times. V usage is TRBV6-6 and J usage is TRBJ2-7; D perhaps matches TRBD1 (6 bases). This CDR3 region has 15 residues. Germline-derived CDR1 and CDR2 are MNHNY and SVGAGI (reference sequence). Trimming left V 5 bases short and J 3 bases short, with 17 bases between. DNA for the CDR3: TGTGCCAGCAGTCGATTGGGCAGGGGCCTCTACGAGCAGTACTTC. The encoded protein is CASSRLGRGLYEQYF.

The chain couples TRBV11-2 to TRBJ1-6; D is perhaps TRBD1 (5 bases). Germline V gives CDR1 SGHAT, CDR2 FQNNGV. Trimming took 2 bases from V and 0 from J, leaving 14 bases between them. The CDR3 loop spans 18 amino acids. CDR3 sequence: CASSLIRSQGSYNSPLHF. CDR3 coding DNA: TGTGCCAGCAGCTTAATCCGATCTCAGGGCTCCTATAATTCACCCCTCCACTTT.

This chain links TRBV19 with TRBJ2-3; D is ambiguous. Trimming pared 7 bases from V and 0 bases from J, leaving 8 bases between. CDR3 length: 13 residues. Germline V lookup: CDR1 LNHDA, CDR2 SQIVND (reference sequence). CDR3 sequence reads: CASNGASTDTQYF. Here the CDR3 DNA reads TGTGCCAGTAACGGTGCGAGCACAGATACGCAGTATTTT. The complete variable domain, with remaining parts taken from reference TRBV19 and TRBJ2-3, reads DGGITQSPKYLFRKEGQNVTLSCEQNLNHDAMYWYRQDPGQGLRLIYYSQIVNDFQKGDIAEGYSVSREKKESFPLTVTSAQKNPTAFYLCASNGASTDTQYFGPGTRLTVL.

The chain has TRBV4-2 and TRBJ2-1, with 10 bases lining up with TRBD2. The CDR3 extends over 20 amino acids. Germline V gene sequence: CDR1 LGHNA, CDR2 YNFKEQ. V lost 3 bases and J lost 7; bases outside the gene matches: 21. CDR3 protein: CASSHVRGSLAGDHGNEQFF. CDR3 nucleotide sequence: TGTGCCAGCAGCCATGTTAGAGGATCCCTAGCGGGGGACCACGGGAATGAGCAGTTCTTC.

A few counts support this clone. This chain uses TRBV5-6 with TRBJ2-7; 10 bases are shared with TRBD2. Trimming at V came to 5 bases and at J to 2 bases, leaving 13 bases not matched to a gene. The length of the CDR3 is 17 residues. The germline CDR1 and CDR2 sequences are SGHDT and YYEEEE. CDR3 sequence reads: CASRFTGSGGAPYEQYF. The CDR3 DNA reads as TGTGCCAGCAGGTTTACCGGGAGCGGGGGGGCACCCTACGAGCAGTACTTC.

This clone was seen only a few times. This chain joins TRBV5-8 and TRBJ2-7; 7 bases line up with TRBD1. CDR3 length: 16 amino acids. V trimming: 2 bases; J trimming: 0 bases; junction bases outside the gene matches: 8. From germline, CDR1 is SGHTS and CDR2 YDEGEE. CDR3 amino acids: CASSFEQGPSSYEQYF. The CDR3 nucleotides read TGTGCCAGCAGCTTCGAACAGGGGCCCAGCTCCTACGAGCAGTACTTC.

This clone turned up a few times. CDR3 bases: TGTGCCAGCAGTCAACGAATCCGACAGGGTAATCAGCCCCAGCATTTT. Its translation: CASSQRIRQGNQPQHF. V and J are TRBV28 and TRBJ1-5; 7 bases match TRBD1. Germline V CDR1 and CDR2: MDHEN, SYDVKM. This CDR3 has 16 residues. J was trimmed by 4 bases and V by 5 bases; bases with no gene match: 11.

This chain links TRBV9 with TRBJ2-1; TRBD2 matches at 9 bases. Trimming at V came to 4 bases and at J to 2 bases, leaving 4 bases not matched to a gene. The germline CDR1 and CDR2 sequences are SGDLS and YYNGEE. The CDR3 runs to 15 residues. This chain's CDR3 is CASSRSGGTYNEQFF. CDR3 nucleotides: TGTGCCAGCAGCCGGAGCGGGGGGACCTACAATGAGCAGTTCTTC.

V and J are TRBV6-6 and TRBJ2-5, with 7 bases aligning to TRBD2. CDR3 size: 12 residues. Germline assignment: CDR1 MNHNY and CDR2 SVGAGI (reference sequence). V shed 4 bases, J shed 4 bases, and the junction held 0 bases outside the gene matches. CDR3 nucleotide sequence: TGTGCCAGCAGTTCGGGGGGAGAGACCCAGTACTTC. It is translated as CASSSGGETQYF.

This clone was observed a handful of times. The J gene is TRBJ2-1, the V gene TRBV5-1; 7 bases align to TRBD2. In germline, CDR1 is SGHRS, CDR2 YFSETQ. Trimming cost V 1 base and J 0 bases; bases outside gene matches: 4. The CDR3 is made up of 16 amino acids. The CDR3 loop is CASSLTAGSSYNEQFF. As DNA, the CDR3 is TGCGCCAGCAGCTTGACAGCGGGGTCCTCCTACAATGAGCAGTTCTTC.

There are a few counts of this clone. This sequence joins TRBV19 and TRBJ1-4; a weak D match, TRBD1 (6 bases). The CDR3 consists of 11 residues. Trimming removed 9 bases at V and 8 bases at J, with 10 bases between. Looked up from germline, CDR1 is LNHDA and CDR2 is SQIVND (reference sequence). The CDR3 spells CASQGFEKLFF. The CDR3 bases are TGTGCCAGCCAGGGGTTCGAAAAACTGTTTTTT.

This clone turned up a few times. The chain recombines TRBV7-2 with TRBJ2-3; D perhaps matches TRBD2 (6 bases). Germline V CDR1 and CDR2: SGHTA, FQGNSA. The CDR3 has 15 residues. The germline V and J ends were trimmed by 3 bases and 0 bases, with 10 bases remaining between them. CDR3 coding DNA: TGTGCCAGCAGCTTTAGGGCGGGGAGCACAGATACGCAGTATTTT. Its translation is CASSFRAGSTDTQYF.

This clone was found a few times. This chain joins TRBV6-5 and TRBJ2-1; the match to TRBD1 covers 10 bases. The CDR3 length is 16 residues. Germline values: CDR1 MNHEY, CDR2 SVGAGI. Trimming at V came to 4 bases and at J to 4 bases, leaving 7 bases not matched to a gene. CDR3 DNA sequence: TGTGCCAGCAGTTCCAACCGGGACAGGGGATACAATGAGCAGTTCTTC. This sequence encodes CASSSNRDRGYNEQFF.

This clone has only a few counts. The chain has TRBV7-2 and TRBJ2-1; no clear D. Trimming took 5 bases from V and 9 from J, leaving 14 bases between them. Germline V gene data show CDR1 as SGHTA and CDR2 as FQGNSA. The CDR3 is 13 residues long. The CDR3 sequence is CASSPVLGFEQFF. The CDR3 DNA is TGTGCCAGCAGCCCAGTTTTGGGCTTTGAGCAGTTCTTC.

This chain connects TRBV6-5 to TRBJ1-2; 9 bases are a match to TRBD1. The germline V gene has CDR1 MNHEY and CDR2 SVGAGI. The CDR3 is made up of 15 amino acids. V was clipped by 4 bases and J by 2 bases; unmatched bases: 5. The CDR3 loop reads CASSSDRGSNYGYTF. Here the CDR3 DNA reads TGTGCCAGCAGTTCTGACAGGGGGTCCAACTATGGCTACACCTTC.

V gene TRBV5-4 combines with J gene TRBJ1-2; D is possibly TRBD1 (6 bases). This CDR3 region has 15 residues. Germline CDR1 SGHNT, CDR2 YYREEE (reference sequence). V was pared by 4 bases and J by 2 bases, with 15 bases between. The CDR3 reads CASSRGGGPNYGYTF. The CDR3 DNA reads as TGTGCCAGCAGCCGAGGCGGGGGCCCCAACTATGGCTACACCTTC.

The chain combines TRBV18 with TRBJ1-1; 9 positions agree with TRBD1. The germline CDR1 and CDR2 sequences are KGHSH and LQKENI. CDR3 length: 16 amino acids. Trimming at V came to 3 bases and at J to 0 bases, leaving 5 bases not matched to a gene. CDR3 DNA sequence: TGTGCCAGCTCACCGACCGGGACAGGGATGAACACTGAAGCTTTCTTT. Protein: CASSPTGTGMNTEAFF.

The gene calls are TRBV9 and TRBJ2-3; a possible D gene is TRBD1 (6 bases). V lost 0 bases and J 6 bases, leaving 11 bases between the germline ends. The CDR3 covers 14 residues. Germline V gene sequence: CDR1 SGDLS, CDR2 YYNGEE. The CDR3, as DNA: TGTGCCAGCAGCGTAGGACAGGCTGCGGATACGCAGTATTTT. Translating it yields CASSVGQAADTQYF.

This clone was recorded a few times. This rearrangement joins TRBV7-2 to TRBJ1-5; TRBD1 matches 12 bases. Germline-derived CDR1 and CDR2 are SGHTA and FQGNSA. The V gene end was trimmed by 5 bases and the J gene end by 7 bases; junction bases not matched to a gene: 9. The CDR3 loop spans 16 amino acids. The CDR3 coding sequence is TGTGCCAGCAGCGCCGCCGGGACAGGGGGCTTACAGCCCCAGCATTTT. Protein product: CASSAAGTGGLQPQHF.

The V call is TRBV13, the J call TRBJ2-5; TRBD2 might be the D (6 bases). TRBJ2-7 matches the DNA end more closely, so the J call is doubtful. The CDR3 contains 13 residues. Germline loops: CDR1 PRHDT, CDR2 FYEKMQ (reference sequence). The DNA for the CDR3 is TGTGCCAGCAGCTTAGCTAGCGCCTACGAGCAGTACTTC. Translated: CASSLASAYEQYF.

The genes are TRBV2 and TRBJ1-6; D perhaps matches TRBD1 (5 bases). Germline V gives CDR1 SNHLY, CDR2 FYNNEI. This CDR3 is 15 amino acids long. Trimming stripped 0 bases from V and 10 bases from J, with 13 bases between. CDR3 protein: CASSEAVRVSSPLHF. The CDR3 DNA is TGTGCCAGCAGTGAAGCGGTCAGGGTGAGCTCACCCCTCCACTTT.

This clone came up a few times. The chain couples TRBV19 to TRBJ2-3, with 9 bases aligning to TRBD2. This CDR3 region has 15 residues. The germline V gene has CDR1 LNHDA and CDR2 SQIVND (reference sequence). V lost 2 bases, J lost 4 bases, and 4 bases stayed unmatched. The CDR3 sequence: CASSISGGRSDTQYF. CDR3 DNA sequence: TGTGCCAGTAGTATAAGCGGGGGGCGCTCAGATACGCAGTATTTT.

V is TRBV7-2 and J is TRBJ2-1, with 9 nucleotides matching TRBD2. The CDR3 contains 15 residues. With V trimmed by 6 bases and J by 4 bases, 7 bases remained unmatched. Germline loops: CDR1 SGHTA, CDR2 FQGNSA. The DNA of the CDR3 is TGTGCCAGCAGTCGAAGCGGGGGGCGTTACAATGAGCAGTTCTTC. Amino acid sequence: CASSRSGGRYNEQFF.

The chain links TRBV27 to TRBJ2-7, with 7 bases that match TRBD2. The CDR3 has 12 amino acids. Germline V lookup: CDR1 MNHEY, CDR2 SMNVEV (reference sequence). V lost 8 bases, J lost 11 bases, and 12 bases stayed unmatched. CDR3 region: CASRNSAGKEYF. CDR3 sequence (DNA): TGTGCCAGCCGAAATTCAGCGGGGAAGGAGTACTTC.

The J gene is TRBJ1-2, the V gene TRBV7-9; 7 bases match TRBD1. V was pared by 2 bases and J by 2 bases, with 17 bases of the junction left unmatched. The CDR3 has 19 residues. Germline V gene sequence: CDR1 SEHNR, CDR2 FQNEAQ (reference sequence). The chain's CDR3 is CASSLIRVGQALRNYGYTF. CDR3 coding DNA: TGTGCCAGCAGCTTAATAAGGGTCGGACAGGCCCTGAGGAACTATGGCTACACCTTC. The full variable domain, with the rest looked up from reference TRBV7-9 and TRBJ1-2, is DTGVSQNPRHKITKRGQNVTFRCDPISEHNRLYWYRQTLGQGPEFLTYFQNEAQLEKSRLLSDRFSAERPKGSFSTLEIQRTEQGDSAMYLCASSLIRVGQALRNYGYTFGSGTRLTVV.

This clone turned up a few times. The chain is built from TRBV5-4 and TRBJ2-2; 7 bases match TRBD2. V shed 2 bases and J 7 bases; nucleotides not matched to a gene: 23. The germline V gene encodes CDR1 SGHNT and CDR2 YYREEE (reference sequence). The CDR3 is made up of 20 amino acids. The CDR3 nucleotides are TGTGCCAGCAGCTTTATCGGCCGGGGAGGGAGTCAGACAACAGGCGGGGAGCTGTTTTTT. This encodes CASSFIGRGGSQTTGGELFF.

The chain carries TRBV18 and TRBJ1-2; 8 bases are shared with TRBD1. This CDR3 spans 14 amino acids. Germline CDR1 reads KGHSH; CDR2 reads LQKENI. V gave up 3 bases and J gave up 5 bases; unmatched junction bases: 5. CDR3 DNA: TGTGCCAGCTCACCCGGACAGGGTGCATATGGCTACACCTTC. Translation: CASSPGQGAYGYTF. Full variable domain (outside the CDR3, taken from reference TRBV18 and TRBJ1-2): NAGVMQNPRHLVRRRGQEARLRCSPMKGHSHVYWYRQLPEEGLKFMVYLQKENIIDESGMPKERFSAEFPKEGPSILRIQQVVRGDSAAYFCASSPGQGAYGYTFGSGTRLTVV.

There are a few counts of this clone. This chain uses TRBV5-4 with TRBJ2-3; TRBD2 agrees at 9 bases. This CDR3 comprises 15 residues. The V gene's germline CDR1 is SGHNT and CDR2 YYREEE (reference sequence). V was pared by 4 bases and J by 4 bases, with 7 bases of the junction left unmatched. The CDR3 DNA follows: TGTGCCAGCAGCAATAGCGGGGGAGGCGCAGATACGCAGTATTTT. This sequence encodes CASSNSGGGADTQYF.